The clone carrying this T cell receptor beta chain appeared many times. Its antigen is not identified. The entry originates in a study of T cells in Graves' hyperthyroidism and ophthalmopathy. The V and J ends lost 3 bases and 6 bases respectively, with 19 bases between them. Germline V gene sequence: CDR1 SGDLS, CDR2 YYNGEE. The CDR3 is 15 residues long. Study conclusions and caveats: Also found in blood were most expanded thyroid clonotypes above 0.001.

Amplified regions were TCR beta CDR3 sequences from RNA transcripts. Researchers ran a first-round RT-PCR on the TCR CDR3 using the HTBI primer set. Via MiXCR, TCRdb re-called the multiplex PCR reads, giving one row per CDR3 protein. The table records about 360,000 distinct CDR3 sequences, about 18% of them present only once. The receptor's source is a woman aged 18-29 years with Graves' hyperthyroidism. The chain combines TRBV9 with TRBJ2-7; D is perhaps TRBD2 (5 bases). The specimen was blood. DNA for the CDR3: TGTGCCAGCAGCGCCAGCGGCACCACTTACTCCGAGCAGTACTTC. As protein: CASSASGTTYSEQYF. The full variable domain, completed using reference TRBV9 and TRBJ2-7, is DSGVTQTPKHLITATGQRVTLRCSPRSGDLSVYWYQQSLDQGLQFLIQYYNGEERAKGNILERFSAQQFPDLHSELNLSSLELGDSALYFCASSASGTTYSEQYFGPGTRLTVT.